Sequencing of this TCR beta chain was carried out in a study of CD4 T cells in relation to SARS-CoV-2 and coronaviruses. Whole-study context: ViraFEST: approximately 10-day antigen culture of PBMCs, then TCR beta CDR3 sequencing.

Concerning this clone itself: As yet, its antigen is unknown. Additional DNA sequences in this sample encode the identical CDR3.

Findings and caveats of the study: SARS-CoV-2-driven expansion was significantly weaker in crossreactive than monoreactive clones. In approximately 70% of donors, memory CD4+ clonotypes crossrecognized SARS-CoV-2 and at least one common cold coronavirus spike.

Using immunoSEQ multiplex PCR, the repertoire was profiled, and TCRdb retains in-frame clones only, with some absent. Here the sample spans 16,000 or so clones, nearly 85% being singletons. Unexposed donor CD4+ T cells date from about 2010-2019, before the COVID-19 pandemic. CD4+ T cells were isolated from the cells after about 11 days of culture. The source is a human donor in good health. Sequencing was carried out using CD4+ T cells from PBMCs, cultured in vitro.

CDR3 amino acids: CASSQAGQGNQPQHF. The CDR3 coding sequence is TGTGCCAGCAGCCAAGCGGGACAGGGTAATCAGCCCCAGCATTTT. The V gene is TRBV3-1 (or the pseudogene TRBV3-2), the J gene TRBJ1-5, with 9 bases that match TRBD1. The CDR3 extends over 15 amino acids. J gave up 4 bases and V 1 base, and 2 bases lay outside the gene matches. Germline values: CDR1 LGHDT, CDR2 YNNKEL (reference sequence).